These 16 T cell receptor beta chains were all obtained from the same sample, sequenced in a study of T cells after yellow fever vaccination. One entry per CDR3 protein, called by TCRdb with MiXCR from the 5' RACE reads. The profile shows hundreds of thousands of distinct CDR3 sequences, around a sixth of them singletons. This material consisted of PBMCs, taken 5 days after the first yellow fever vaccination. These TCRs come from a man in his late teens or twenties who received the YFV17D yellow fever vaccine.

This clonotype has at least ten counts. The V and J genes are TRBV20-1 and TRBJ2-3; D is unclear. The CDR3 contains 14 residues. Trimming pared 1 base from V and 0 bases from J, leaving 8 bases between. Per germline, CDR1 DFQATT and CDR2 SNEGSKA (reference sequence). CDR3 sequence reads: CSARGLASTDTQYF. Here the CDR3 DNA reads TGCAGTGCTAGAGGACTTGCGAGCACAGATACGCAGTATTTT.

This clonotype was observed a handful of times. This chain connects TRBV11-1 to TRBJ1-5, with a tentative D call TRBD1 (5 bases). The CDR3 is 18 residues long. Germline V gene lookup returns CDR1 SGHAT and CDR2 FQDESV (reference sequence). V was pared by 4 bases and J by 1 base, with 20 bases between. The CDR3 sequence is CASSSSNRDDESNQPQHF. Here the CDR3 DNA reads TGTGCCAGCAGCTCCTCCAACCGGGACGACGAAAGCAATCAGCCCCAGCATTTT.

This clonotype was seen a handful of times. The chain has TRBV7-3 and TRBJ1-5; no reliable D call. The CDR3 loop spans 12 amino acids. V lost 8 bases and J 7 bases, leaving 12 bases between the germline ends. Germline values: CDR1 SGHTA, CDR2 FQGTGA. Here the CDR3 DNA reads TGTGCCAGCCGGAGTGTAAAACAGCCCCAGCATTTT. Protein product: CASRSVKQPQHF.

The V gene is TRBV12-3 or TRBV12-4, the J gene TRBJ2-1; 12 nucleotides align to TRBD2. The V gene end was trimmed by 5 bases and the J gene end by 4 bases; junction bases not matched to a gene: 6. The CDR3 spans 16 residues. The CDR3 bases are TGTGCCAGCAGTCCTCTAGCGGGGGGGCGATACAATGAGCAGTTCTTC. It yields the protein CASSPLAGGRYNEQFF.

The V call is TRBV15, the J call TRBJ2-1; 7 bases are a match to TRBD2. This CDR3 contains 16 residues. With 3 bases clipped from V and 5 bases from J, the junction kept 10 bases outside the gene matches. Germline CDR1 and CDR2: LNHNV and YYDKDF (reference sequence). The CDR3 nucleotides are TGTGCCACCAGCAGCTACGAGACCGGGACTAACAATGAGCAGTTCTTC. It encodes CATSSYETGTNNEQFF.

The genes are TRBV6-1 and TRBJ1-6, with D possibly TRBD1 on 5 matching bases. This CDR3 region has 13 residues. Germline V gene data show CDR1 as MNHNS and CDR2 as SASEGT. Trimming cost V 6 bases and J 8 bases, with 11 bases left between them. For the CDR3, the DNA is TGTGCCAGCAGCCCCACAGGTTATTCACCCCTCCACTTT. Protein sequence: CASSPTGYSPLHF.

In its sample, this clonotype was seen a few times. The genes are TRBV5-1 and TRBJ2-3; D possibly corresponds to TRBD2 (6 bases). The germline V gene encodes CDR1 SGHRS and CDR2 YFSETQ. The V gene lost 2 bases and the J gene lost 2 bases, with 15 bases spanning the gap. CDR3 size: 16 residues. The CDR3 spells CASSFIPAGLTDTQYF. DNA of the CDR3: TGCGCCAGCAGCTTCATACCAGCGGGCCTCACAGATACGCAGTATTTT.

The chain uses TRBV7-9 and TRBJ2-2; D is perhaps TRBD2 (6 bases). Per the germline V gene, CDR1 is SEHNR and CDR2 is FQNEAQ (reference sequence). The CDR3 runs 14 residues. The V end lost 8 bases, the J end lost 2 bases, and 12 bases lay between the germline ends. CDR3 amino acids: CASWGLSNTGELFF. Written as DNA, the CDR3 is TGTGCCAGCTGGGGACTTTCCAACACCGGGGAGCTGTTTTTT.

The sample holds a few counts of this clonotype. J is TRBJ2-3 and V is TRBV24-1, with 7 bases that match TRBD2. The CDR3 runs to 16 residues. V gave up 5 bases and J gave up 2 bases; unmatched junction bases: 9. Per the germline V gene, CDR1 is KGHDR and CDR2 is SFDVKD. CDR3 amino acids: CATSGGPSGLTDTQYF. CDR3 in DNA: TGTGCCACCAGTGGAGGCCCTAGCGGTCTCACAGATACGCAGTATTTT.

This clonotype was counted a few times. V gene TRBV10-3 combines with J gene TRBJ1-1; D unclear. V lost 3 bases and J 3 bases, leaving 11 bases between the germline ends. Germline CDR1 and CDR2: ENHRY and SYGVKD. The CDR3 extends over 14 amino acids. The CDR3 spells CAISEIRSHTEAFF. In DNA form, the CDR3 reads TGTGCCATCAGTGAAATAAGGTCTCACACTGAAGCTTTCTTT.

This clonotype was seen a few times. The chain is built from TRBV10-3 and TRBJ1-1; perhaps TRBD1 as D (5 bases). CDR3 size: 13 residues. The V gene's germline CDR1 is ENHRY and CDR2 SYGVKD. Between the trimmed V and J ends, which lost 7 bases and 10 bases, there was a span of 19 bases. This CDR3 reads CAINVDLTGGAFF. CDR3 nucleotides: TGTGCCATCAATGTCGACTTAACCGGGGGAGCTTTCTTT.

The chain joins TRBV10-2 to TRBJ2-2; either TRBD1 or TRBD2 may supply D (5 bases each). Deletions cut 11 bases from V and 5 bases from J, with 21 bases between. This CDR3 has 15 residues. Germline values: CDR1 WSHSY, CDR2 SAAADI. The CDR3 spells CAALSGTSSTGELFF. CDR3 coding DNA: TGCGCCGCACTCTCCGGGACCTCGAGTACCGGGGAGCTGTTTTTT.

This clonotype was detected a few times. The rearrangement joins TRBV6-1 to TRBJ2-1; 9 bases line up with TRBD1. There are 14 residues in the CDR3. Germline CDR1 reads MNHNS; CDR2 reads SASEGT. The junction had 3 bases not matched to a gene; V was cut back by 6 bases and J by 3 bases. This CDR3 reads CASSDRGYYNEQFF. The CDR3 DNA reads TGTGCCAGCAGCGACAGGGGGTACTACAATGAGCAGTTCTTC.

With regard to this clonotype: This is likely a read error, given that the CDR3 carries no conserved phenylalanine or tryptophan at its end. It is unclear where the CDR3 begins or ends on the DNA, so no DNA is shown, and the CDR3 is as TCRdb lists it. The gene calls are TRBV10-2 and TRBJ2-7; the DNA was not compared with TRBD1, the D call given in the table. Germline V gives CDR1 WSHSY, CDR2 SAAADI. The CDR3 is 14 amino acids in total, end residues counted. CDR3 loop: CASSESKAQGLRDL.

V usage is TRBV19 and J usage is TRBJ1-6; D remains unclear. V lost 3 bases, J lost 10 bases, and 13 bases lay in between. The CDR3 covers 14 residues. Germline V gene lookup returns CDR1 LNHDA and CDR2 SQIVND (reference sequence). The CDR3 spells CASSIEIARSPLHF. In DNA, the CDR3 is TGTGCCAGTAGTATCGAAATCGCGCGGTCACCCCTCCACTTT. The complete variable domain, with remaining parts taken from reference TRBV19 and TRBJ1-6, reads DGGITQSPKYLFRKEGQNVTLSCEQNLNHDAMYWYRQDPGQGLRLIYYSQIVNDFQKGDIAEGYSVSREKKESFPLTVTSAQKNPTAFYLCASSIEIARSPLHFGNGTRLTVT.

V gene TRBV9 combines with J gene TRBJ2-3, with D possibly matching TRBD1 (8 bases). The CDR3 consists of 17 residues. V was clipped by 6 bases and J by 1 base, with 21 bases between them. The germline V gene encodes CDR1 SGDLS and CDR2 YYNGEE. The CDR3 loop is CASTPLGGGQGTDTQYF. CDR3 nucleotides: TGTGCCAGCACTCCCCTGGGAGGGGGACAGGGCACAGATACGCAGTATTTT.